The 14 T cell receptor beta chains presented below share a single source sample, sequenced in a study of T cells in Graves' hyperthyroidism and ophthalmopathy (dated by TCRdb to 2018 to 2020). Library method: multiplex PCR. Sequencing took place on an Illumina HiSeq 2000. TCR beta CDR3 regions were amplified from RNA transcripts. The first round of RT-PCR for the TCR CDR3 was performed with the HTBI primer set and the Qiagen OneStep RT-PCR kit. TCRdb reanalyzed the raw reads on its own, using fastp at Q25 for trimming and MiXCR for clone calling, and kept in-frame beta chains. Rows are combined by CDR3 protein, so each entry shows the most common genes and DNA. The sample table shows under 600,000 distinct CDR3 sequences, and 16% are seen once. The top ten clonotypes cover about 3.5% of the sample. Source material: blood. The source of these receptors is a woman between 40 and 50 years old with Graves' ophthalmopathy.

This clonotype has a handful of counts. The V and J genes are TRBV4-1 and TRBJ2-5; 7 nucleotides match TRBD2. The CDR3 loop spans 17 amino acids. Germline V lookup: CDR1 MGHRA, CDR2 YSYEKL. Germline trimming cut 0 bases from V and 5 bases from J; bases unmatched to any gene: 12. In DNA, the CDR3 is TGCGCCAGCAGCCAAGATCTTAACGCGGGAGAGGGTGAGACCCAGTACTTC. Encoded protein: CASSQDLNAGEGETQYF.

This CDR3 is CAWSVLTSGEQYF. CDR3 in DNA: TGTGCCTGGAGTGTACTAACTAGCGGCGAGCAGTACTTC. The chain is built from TRBV30 and TRBJ2-7; 8 nucleotides line up with TRBD2. The CDR3 contains 13 residues. From germline, CDR1 is GTSNPN and CDR2 SVGIG (reference sequence). J gave up 6 bases and V 0 bases, and 4 bases lay outside the gene matches.

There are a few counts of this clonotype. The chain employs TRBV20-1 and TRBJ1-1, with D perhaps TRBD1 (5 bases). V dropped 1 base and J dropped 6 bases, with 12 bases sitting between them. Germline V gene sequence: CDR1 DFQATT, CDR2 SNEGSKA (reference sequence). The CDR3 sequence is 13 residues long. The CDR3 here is CSARVGQGSEAFF. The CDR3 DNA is TGCAGTGCTAGAGTTGGTCAGGGATCTGAAGCTTTCTTT.

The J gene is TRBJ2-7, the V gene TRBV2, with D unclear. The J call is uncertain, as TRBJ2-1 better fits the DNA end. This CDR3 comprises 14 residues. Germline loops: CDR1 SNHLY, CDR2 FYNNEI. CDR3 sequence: CASSARLVTYEQFF. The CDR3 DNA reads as TGTGCCAGCAGCGCCCGGTTGGTCACCTACGAGCAGTTCTTC.

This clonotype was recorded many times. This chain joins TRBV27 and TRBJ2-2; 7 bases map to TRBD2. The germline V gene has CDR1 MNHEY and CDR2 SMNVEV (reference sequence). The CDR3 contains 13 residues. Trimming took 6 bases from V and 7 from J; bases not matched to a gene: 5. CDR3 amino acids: CASRKAGFGELFF. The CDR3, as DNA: TGTGCCAGCAGGAAAGCGGGGTTCGGGGAGCTGTTTTTT.

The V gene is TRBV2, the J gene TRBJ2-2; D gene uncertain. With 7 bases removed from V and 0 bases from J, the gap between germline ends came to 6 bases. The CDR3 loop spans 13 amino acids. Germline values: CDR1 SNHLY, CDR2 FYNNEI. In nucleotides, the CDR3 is TGTGCCAGCAAACGGTCGAACACCGGGGAGCTGTTTTTT. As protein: CASKRSNTGELFF.

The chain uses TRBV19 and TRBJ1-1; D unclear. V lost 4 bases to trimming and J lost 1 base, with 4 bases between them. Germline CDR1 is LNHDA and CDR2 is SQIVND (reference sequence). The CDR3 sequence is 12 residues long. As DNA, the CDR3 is TGTGCCAGTAGTAAGCGGAACACTGAAGCTTTCTTT. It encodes CASSKRNTEAFF.

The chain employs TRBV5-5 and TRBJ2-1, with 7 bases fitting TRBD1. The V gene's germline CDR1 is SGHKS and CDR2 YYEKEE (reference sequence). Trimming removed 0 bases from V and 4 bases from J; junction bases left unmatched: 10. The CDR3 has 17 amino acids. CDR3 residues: CASSLAPTGKLYNEQFF. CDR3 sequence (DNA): TGTGCCAGCAGCTTGGCCCCGACAGGGAAGTTATACAATGAGCAGTTCTTC.

Here the CDR3 reads CASSQQNARYGYTF. Written as DNA, the CDR3 is TGTGCCAGCAGCCAACAGAACGCTCGGTATGGCTACACCTTC. This rearrangement joins TRBV4-2 to TRBJ1-2; D is undetermined. The CDR3 contains 14 residues. Deletions cut 2 bases from V and 5 bases from J, with 12 bases between. Per germline, CDR1 LGHNA and CDR2 YNFKEQ.

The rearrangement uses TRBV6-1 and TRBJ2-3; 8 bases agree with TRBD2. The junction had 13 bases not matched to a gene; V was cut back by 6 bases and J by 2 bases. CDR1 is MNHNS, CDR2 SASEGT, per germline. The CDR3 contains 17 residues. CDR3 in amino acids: CASSHNGGGGSTDTQYF. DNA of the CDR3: TGTGCCAGCAGCCATAACGGAGGCGGGGGGTCCACAGATACGCAGTATTTT.

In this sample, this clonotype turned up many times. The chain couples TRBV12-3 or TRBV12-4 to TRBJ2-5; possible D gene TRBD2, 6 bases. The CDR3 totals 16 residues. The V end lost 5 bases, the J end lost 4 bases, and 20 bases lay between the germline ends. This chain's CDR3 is CASSLWEAKSGETQYF. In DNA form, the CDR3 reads TGTGCCAGCAGTCTATGGGAGGCCAAAAGTGGAGAGACCCAGTACTTC.

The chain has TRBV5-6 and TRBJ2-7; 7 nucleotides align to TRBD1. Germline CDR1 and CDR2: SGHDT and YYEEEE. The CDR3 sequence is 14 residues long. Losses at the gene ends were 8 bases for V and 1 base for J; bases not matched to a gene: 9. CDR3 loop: CASNSRDRSYEQYF. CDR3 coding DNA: TGTGCCAGTAATTCCCGGGACAGATCCTACGAGCAGTACTTC.

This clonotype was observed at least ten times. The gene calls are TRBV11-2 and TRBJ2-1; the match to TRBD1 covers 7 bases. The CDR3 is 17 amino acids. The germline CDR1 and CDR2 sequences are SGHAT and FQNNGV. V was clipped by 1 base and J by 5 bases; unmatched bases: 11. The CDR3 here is CASSLGTYWDSNNEQFF. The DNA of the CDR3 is TGTGCCAGCAGCTTAGGCACATACTGGGACAGCAACAATGAGCAGTTCTTC.

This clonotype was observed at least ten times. CDR3 in amino acids: CASSPRKMGELFF. The CDR3 DNA is TGTGCCAGCTCACCTCGGAAGATGGGGGAGCTGTTTTTT. The chain recombines TRBV18 with TRBJ2-2; D gene unclear. Trimming cost V 3 bases and J 8 bases, with 10 bases left between them. CDR1 is KGHSH and CDR2 is LQKENI in the germline V gene. The CDR3 extends over 13 amino acids.